The following is a T cell receptor (beta chain) sequence with its context. Its cognate antigen is unknown. This record comes from a study of siplizumab effects on memory and regulatory T cells. Study findings and constraints: Siplizumab significantly reduced alloreactive sequences traceable to unstimulated CD4+ memory cells. Proliferating siplizumab-culture Tregs lacked confirmation of suppressive function.

The CDR3 sequence is 15 residues long. Trimming shortened V by 6 bases and J by 0 bases, and 11 bases separated the two germline ends. The V gene's germline CDR1 is MNHEY and CDR2 SVGAGI. Produced via immunoSEQ multiplex PCR; TCRdb's table is partial and in-frame only. The sample records around 94,000 clones, 80% to 95% being singletons. V gene TRBV6-5 combines with J gene TRBJ1-4; D is possibly TRBD1 (5 bases). Sequences were obtained from CD4+ T cells sorted from blood. This TCR came from a human donor in good health. In nucleotides, the CDR3 is TGTGCCAGCAGACCCGACAGATCAACTAATGAAAAACTGTTTTTT. As protein: CASRPDRSTNEKLFF.